A single sample gave rise to the 22 T cell receptor beta chains below, sequenced in a study of blood T cell repertoires in COVID-19. Measured with immunoSEQ multiplex PCR; TCRdb has only the in-frame clones, and not every one. The sample lists 200,000 to 300,000 clones, about 85% occurring once. The sample consisted of peripheral blood. The receptors stem from a woman aged 55-69 years with active or convalescent COVID-19.

The J gene is TRBJ1-1, the V gene TRBV7-9; a weak D match, TRBD1 (5 bases). Germline CDR1 is SEHNR and CDR2 is FQNEAQ (reference sequence). V lost 2 bases to trimming and J lost 5 bases, with 9 bases between them. The CDR3 has 13 amino acids. CDR3 amino acids: CASSLNKGTEAFF. In DNA, the CDR3 is TGTGCCAGCAGCTTAAATAAGGGGACTGAAGCTTTCTTT.

This chain connects TRBV7-9 to TRBJ2-4, with 10 bases matching TRBD1. Germline CDR1 SEHNR, CDR2 FQNEAQ (reference sequence). The CDR3 spans 16 residues. With 2 bases clipped from V and 6 bases from J, the junction kept 7 bases outside the gene matches. The DNA of the CDR3 is TGTGCCAGCAGCTTACCTCCCGGACAGGGGGGAAACATTCAGTACTTC. Translated: CASSLPPGQGGNIQYF.

The J gene is TRBJ2-5, the V gene TRBV30, with TRBD1 matching 12 bases. The V gene end was trimmed by 1 base and the J gene end by 7 bases; junction bases not matched to a gene: 7. CDR1 is GTSNPN, CDR2 SVGIG, per germline (reference sequence). This CDR3 has 15 amino acids. The CDR3 spells CAWSGTGQGAGTQYF. CDR3 nucleotides: TGTGCCTGGAGTGGGACGGGACAGGGGGCTGGGACCCAGTACTTC.

J is TRBJ2-4 and V is TRBV28; 8 nucleotides align to TRBD1. The J segment lost 7 bases and the V segment lost 6 bases, leaving 14 bases of the junction unmatched. CDR1 is MDHEN, CDR2 SYDVKM, per germline. This CDR3 has 16 residues. The CDR3, as DNA: TGTGCCAGCAGACATGATTATCAGGGGGCTAGGAACATTCAGTACTTC. Protein: CASRHDYQGARNIQYF.

The V call is TRBV18, the J call TRBJ2-2, with 8 bases matching TRBD1. This CDR3 spans 14 amino acids. Germline V CDR1 and CDR2: KGHSH, LQKENI. J was trimmed by 3 bases and V by 6 bases; bases with no gene match: 3. The CDR3 DNA reads as TGTGCCAGCTCCGACAGGGGAGACACCGGGGAGCTGTTTTTT. It encodes CASSDRGDTGELFF.

V usage is TRBV4-1 and J usage is TRBJ1-2; 7 bases are a match to TRBD1. The germline V gene has CDR1 MGHRA and CDR2 YSYEKL. The ends lost 1 base at V and 0 bases at J; junction bases unmatched: 5. This CDR3 is 16 amino acids long. In DNA form, the CDR3 reads TGCGCCAGCAGCCAAGTACCAGGGGGACCTAACTATGGCTACACCTTC. Encoded protein: CASSQVPGGPNYGYTF.

This CDR3 reads CASSIELWNTEAFF. The DNA of the CDR3 is TGTGCCAGTAGTATAGAACTTTGGAACACTGAAGCTTTCTTT. This chain uses TRBV19 with TRBJ1-1; D unclear. This CDR3 comprises 14 residues. Per germline, CDR1 LNHDA and CDR2 SQIVND (reference sequence). V lost 0 bases and J 1 base, leaving 6 bases between the germline ends.

V usage is TRBV5-1 and J usage is TRBJ1-1; the D gene is possibly TRBD1 (6 bases). Germline V CDR1 and CDR2: SGHRS, YFSETQ. Trimming took off 6 bases at V and 4 bases at J, with 13 bases between the two ends. This CDR3 comprises 13 residues. The CDR3 coding sequence is TGCGCCAGCAAGGGGGATCATCTCACTGAAGCTTTCTTT. Encoded protein: CASKGDHLTEAFF.

This chain joins TRBV28 and TRBJ2-2; TRBD2 is a possible D gene (7 bases). The V end lost 11 bases, the J end lost 0 bases, and 13 bases lay between the germline ends. Looked up from germline, CDR1 is MDHEN and CDR2 is SYDVKM. The CDR3 loop spans 14 amino acids. The CDR3 reads CACLGGANTGELFF. Here the CDR3 DNA reads TGTGCCTGCCTAGGGGGGGCGAACACCGGGGAGCTGTTTTTT.

This chain connects TRBV4-1 to TRBJ1-1; tentative D call: TRBD1 (6 bases). CDR1 is MGHRA, CDR2 YSYEKL, per germline. The CDR3 runs 14 residues. V shed 6 bases and J shed 7 bases, with 18 bases lying between them. CDR3 bases: TGCGCCAGCAGTCCTGGCCCGGGACACCATGAAGCTTTCTTT. This sequence encodes CASSPGPGHHEAFF.

The chain is built from TRBV11-2 and TRBJ2-7; weak D call: TRBD2 (5 bases). The V gene's germline CDR1 is SGHAT and CDR2 FQNNGV. V gave up 1 base and J gave up 2 bases, with 9 bases separating them. The CDR3 totals 14 residues. CDR3 sequence: CASSLGSSPYEQYF. Written as DNA, the CDR3 is TGTGCCAGCAGCTTAGGGTCTAGCCCCTACGAGCAGTACTTC. Using reference TRBV11-2 and TRBJ2-7 for the parts outside the CDR3, the full variable domain is EAGVAQSPRYKIIEKRQSVAFWCNPISGHATLYWYQQILGQGPKLLIQFQNNGVVDDSQLPKDRFSAERLKGVDSTLKIQPAKLEDSAVYLCASSLGSSPYEQYFGPGTRLTVT.

The chain carries TRBV7-2 and TRBJ2-7, with TRBD2 identical over 10 bases. Trimming removed 1 base from V and 4 bases from J; junction bases left unmatched: 4. The CDR3 is 15 amino acids. Germline values: CDR1 SGHTA, CDR2 FQGNSA. CDR3 in DNA: TGTGCCAGCAGCTTAGTAGCGGGAGGCCAGTACGAGCAGTACTTC. It yields the protein CASSLVAGGQYEQYF.

This sequence joins TRBV12-3 or TRBV12-4 and TRBJ2-2, with TRBD1 matching 7 bases. V shed 7 bases, J shed 5 bases, and the junction held 4 bases outside the gene matches. The CDR3 has 13 amino acids. CDR3 amino acids: CASTDRVTGELFF. CDR3 DNA: TGTGCCAGCACAGACAGGGTTACCGGGGAGCTGTTTTTT.

V usage is TRBV5-1 and J usage is TRBJ2-1; 8 bases match TRBD2. CDR1 is SGHRS and CDR2 is YFSETQ in the germline V gene. The CDR3 runs to 15 residues. V gave up 3 bases and J gave up 5 bases; unmatched junction bases: 7. The CDR3 is CASSYTAGADNEQFF. The CDR3, as DNA: TGCGCCAGCAGCTATACAGCGGGAGCGGACAATGAGCAGTTCTTC.

This chain links TRBV7-3 with TRBJ2-1; the match to TRBD2 covers 9 bases. The CDR3 consists of 16 residues. Germline V lookup: CDR1 SGHTA, CDR2 FQGTGA. Losses at the gene ends were 8 bases for V and 6 bases for J; bases not matched to a gene: 14. The CDR3 loop reads CASHTGAGGNFNEQFF. The DNA of the CDR3 is TGTGCCAGCCATACAGGAGCGGGAGGAAATTTCAATGAGCAGTTCTTC.

This clone was seen only a few times. V gene TRBV5-1 combines with J gene TRBJ2-6; a weak D match, TRBD2 (5 bases). V was pared by 7 bases and J by 4 bases, with 12 bases between. Germline V gives CDR1 SGHRS, CDR2 YFSETQ. The CDR3 has 14 amino acids. DNA for the CDR3: TGCGCCAGCGGGAGAACGGCCGGGGCCAACGTCCTGACTTTC. Encoded protein: CASGRTAGANVLTF.

This sequence joins TRBV2 and TRBJ2-7; 8 bases are a match to TRBD2. The germline CDR1 and CDR2 sequences are SNHLY and FYNNEI. This CDR3 contains 16 residues. V lost 5 bases, J lost 7 bases, and 16 bases stayed unmatched. The CDR3 sequence: CASSPFRGSGAGEQYV. DNA of the CDR3: TGTGCCAGCAGTCCCTTCCGGGGTAGCGGGGCGGGGGAGCAGTACGTC.

The chain is built from TRBV9 and TRBJ2-3; TRBD2 agrees at 9 bases. Germline V gene data show CDR1 as SGDLS and CDR2 as YYNGEE. The CDR3 contains 18 residues. The V gene end was trimmed by 0 bases and the J gene end by 0 bases; junction bases not matched to a gene: 8. The CDR3 sequence: CASSVGAGGSPSTDTQYF. Here the CDR3 DNA reads TGTGCCAGCAGCGTAGGAGCGGGAGGTAGCCCTAGCACAGATACGCAGTATTTT.

V is TRBV5-1 and J is TRBJ2-1; a possible D gene is TRBD1 (5 bases). V was pared by 2 bases and J by 10 bases, with 16 bases between. This CDR3 is 14 amino acids long. Germline loops: CDR1 SGHRS, CDR2 YFSETQ. Here the CDR3 reads CASSLAGARIEQFF. The CDR3 DNA follows: TGCGCCAGCAGCTTAGCTGGGGCCAGGATAGAGCAGTTCTTC. The full variable domain, its missing parts supplied by reference TRBV5-1 and TRBJ2-1, is KAGVTQTPRYLIKTRGQQVTLSCSPISGHRSVSWYQQTPGQGLQFLFEYFSETQRNKGNFPGRFSGRQFSNSRSEMNVSTLELGDSALYLCASSLAGARIEQFFGPGTRLTVL.

This chain joins TRBV7-8 and TRBJ1-2, with 9 bases matching TRBD1. The CDR3 has 16 residues. CDR1 is SGHVS, CDR2 FQNEAQ, per germline. With V trimmed by 4 bases and J by 6 bases, 12 bases remained unmatched. In nucleotides, the CDR3 is TGTGCCAGCAGCTCCGTCGTGGACAGGGGAGCCAATGGCTACACCTTC. Protein: CASSSVVDRGANGYTF.

This sequence joins TRBV7-9 and TRBJ1-6; a possible D gene is TRBD1 (5 bases). Germline-derived CDR1 and CDR2 are SEHNR and FQNEAQ (reference sequence). The CDR3 covers 19 residues. The germline V and J ends were trimmed by 3 bases and 4 bases, with 22 bases remaining between them. The CDR3 DNA reads TGTGCCAGCAGCTTGGGGTCTATCAAGGGGCCCATTTATAATTCACCCCTCCACTTT. Translating gives CASSLGSIKGPIYNSPLHF.

This clone occurred once. This chain uses TRBV12-3 or TRBV12-4 with TRBJ1-1; D gene uncertain. Trimming pared 3 bases from V and 1 base from J, leaving 6 bases between. This CDR3 is 13 amino acids long. CDR3 sequence reads: CASSFTQNTEAFF. The CDR3 nucleotides are TGTGCCAGCAGTTTTACACAGAACACTGAAGCTTTCTTT.